The clone carrying this TCR beta chain was counted between two and nine times. Its antigen remains unidentified. The ends were cut back, 6 bases at V and 3 bases at J, with 12 bases in the middle. Germline CDR1 MNHNS, CDR2 SASEGT. The CDR3 consists of 14 residues. The data originate from a study of vaccination effects on CD4 cells after COVID-19. After expansion with viral peptide pools in the ViraFEST assay, antigen-specific CD4+ T cells were sequenced. Investigators separated out CD4+ T cells once 10 days of culture had passed. Subjects were given two BNT162b2 or mRNA-1273 vaccine doses. Measured with immunoSEQ multiplex PCR; TCRdb has only the in-frame clones, and not every one. The repertoire has 64,000 or so clones, roughly 80% of them found once; the top ten carry 2%.

Sequencing used CD4+ T cells from PBMCs cultured with HCoV-OC43 spike peptides, obtained after COVID-19 vaccination. Stated subset: HCoV-OC43 spike overlapping peptide pool stimulation. The sequence was obtained from a human donor who received a COVID-19 vaccine. The J gene is TRBJ2-4, the V gene TRBV6-1; possibly TRBD2 for D (6 bases). The CDR3 bases are TGTGCCAGCAGAGCGGGCATCGGCAAAAACATTCAGTACTTC. Encoded protein: CASRAGIGKNIQYF.